This T cell receptor (beta chain) was sequenced for a study of T cells in localized non-small cell lung cancer (dated by TCRdb to 2020 to 2021). Background for the entire study: The study analyzed T cell repertoires of approximately 240 early-stage NSCLC patients, comparing tumors and uninvolved tumor-adjacent lungs. All 220 or so NSCLC patients in the cohort were treatment-naive and had localized lung tumors that were resected. NSCLC patients had a mean age of approximately 72 years, and more than 120 were male and around 110 female. Study-wide findings and limitations: Longer overall survival was associated with higher T cell density in blood, whereas shorter survival was associated with higher clonality in adjacent lung. Of the top 100 tumor clones, a median of about 53 were detected in paired uninvolved adjacent lung; 28 were also among that lung's top 100. Because of the exploratory design, TCR variables were selected using unadjusted p-values without false-discovery rate correction. Because multi-region tumor sequencing was not performed, intratumor heterogeneity could not be ruled out. Uninvolved tumor-adjacent lung showed the highest T cell clonality, higher than tumor, which suggests more focused antigenic responses in the adjacent lung.

At diagnosis, peripheral blood, uninvolved tumor-adjacent lung and tumor were collected and were preserved as a mix of fresh-frozen and FFPE material. For TCR repertoire profiling, blood samples were analyzed in the form of peripheral blood mononuclear cells. This clone was recorded at least ten times. This clone's antigen is unknown. It has no much larger one-base neighbor in the sample; base qualities were not kept. The immunoSEQ Assay was used to sequence TCR beta CDR3 regions from DNA. The paper's data handling went like this. T cell density was computed as TCR beta template counts normalized to usable DNA estimated by amplifying housekeeping genes. Richness was estimated using the preseqR package, with extrapolation to 400,000 templates for PBMC samples and to 120,000 templates for tissue samples. Clonality was defined by subtracting Pielou's evenness from one. Differential abundance testing on productive amino-acid clonotypes, with a minimum total count of 5 and an alpha of 0.1, was used to identify tissue-enriched TCRs. The Jaccard Index and the Morisita Overlap Index were used to quantify repertoire overlap between compartments. TCR beta CDR3s were clustered by GLIPH together with public tetramer-defined viral CDR3s, and at least three viral sequences plus V-gene enrichment were required for viral motifs. This immuneACCESS table, as held by TCRdb, lists in-frame sequences with V and J called but not all clones. Of the missing ones, under half trace to an unresolved V gene in checked studies; the others have no known cause. That table gives V, J and clone size, and the DNA gave D and trimming. The sample records tens of thousands of clones, approximately 85% of which are singletons. The ten largest clones take up roughly 13% of the sample.

The germline V gene encodes CDR1 MNHNY and CDR2 SVGAGI (reference sequence). The junction shows trimming of 5 bases on V and 3 bases on J, plus 13 bases between the germline ends. Inclusive of the bounding cysteine and phenylalanine, the CDR3 is 14 residues long. Here the CDR3 DNA is all that survives: 42 bases in frame from base 1. This specimen consisted of peripheral blood, obtained before any cancer treatment. This clonotype was sampled from a female donor older than 55 with stage I lung adenocarcinoma. This sequence uses TRBV6-6 and TRBJ1-1, with TRBD1 tentatively as D gene (6 bases match). The DNA reads TGTGCCAGCAGTCACAGGGTCCGAGACACTGAAGCTTTCTTT. Its protein is CASSHRVRDTEAFF.